This T cell receptor beta chain comes out of a study of shared clonotypes between healthy human individuals. Study results and limitations: Donor scarcity curtailed the genetic and exposure-history diversity represented herein.

Those who donated, Caucasian adults without exception, all lived in Nashville, Tennessee. The CDR3 sequence is 14 residues long. Germline-derived CDR1 and CDR2 are LNHDA and SQIVND (reference sequence). The V and J ends lost 3 bases and 5 bases respectively, with 13 bases between them. There are a few counts of this clone. Its antigen is as yet unknown. The assay used deep level. Libraries were prepared by immunoSEQ multiplex PCR; TCRdb keeps only in-frame clonotypes and omits some of them. The data hold about half a million clones, with around 73% observed a single time. This clonotype was obtained from a woman aged 40 to 50 in good health. Some clones in this sample may be carry-over from other donors' samples. Sequencing was performed on PBMCs. V is TRBV19 and J is TRBJ1-1; no clear D gene. As DNA, the CDR3 is TGTGCCAGTAGTATGTGGCAGGCAAAGACTGAAGCTTTCTTT. Residues: CASSMWQAKTEAFF.